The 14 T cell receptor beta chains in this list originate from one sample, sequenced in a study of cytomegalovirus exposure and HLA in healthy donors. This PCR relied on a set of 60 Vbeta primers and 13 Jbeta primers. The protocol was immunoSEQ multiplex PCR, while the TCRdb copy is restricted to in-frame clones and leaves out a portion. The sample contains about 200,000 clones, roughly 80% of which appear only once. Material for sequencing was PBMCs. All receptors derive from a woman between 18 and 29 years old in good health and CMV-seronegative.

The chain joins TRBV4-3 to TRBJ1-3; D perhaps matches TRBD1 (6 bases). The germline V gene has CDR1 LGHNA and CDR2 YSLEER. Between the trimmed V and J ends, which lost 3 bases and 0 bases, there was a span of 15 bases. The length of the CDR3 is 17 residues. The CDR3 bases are TGCGCCAGCAGCCAGTCGACAGGCGCTTCCTCTGGAAACACCATATATTTT. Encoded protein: CASSQSTGASSGNTIYF.

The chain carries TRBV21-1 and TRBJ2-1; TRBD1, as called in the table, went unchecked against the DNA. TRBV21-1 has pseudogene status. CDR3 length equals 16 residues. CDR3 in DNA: TGTGCCAGCAGCAAAGTTACAGGGGGGGATGGCAATGAGCAGTTCTTC. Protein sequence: CASSKVTGGDGNEQFF.

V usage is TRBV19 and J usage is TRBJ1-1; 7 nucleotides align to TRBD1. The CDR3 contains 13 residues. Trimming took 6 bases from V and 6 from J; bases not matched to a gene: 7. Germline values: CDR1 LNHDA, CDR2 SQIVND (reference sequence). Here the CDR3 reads CASRSGGLAEAFF. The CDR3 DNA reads TGTGCCAGTAGGTCAGGGGGTCTGGCTGAAGCTTTCTTT.

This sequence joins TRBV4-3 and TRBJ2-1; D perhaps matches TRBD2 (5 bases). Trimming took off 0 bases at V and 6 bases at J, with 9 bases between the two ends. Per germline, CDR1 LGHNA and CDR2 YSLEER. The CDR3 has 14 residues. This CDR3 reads CASSQDLAPNEQFF. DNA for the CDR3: TGCGCCAGCAGCCAAGATCTAGCCCCCAATGAGCAGTTCTTC.

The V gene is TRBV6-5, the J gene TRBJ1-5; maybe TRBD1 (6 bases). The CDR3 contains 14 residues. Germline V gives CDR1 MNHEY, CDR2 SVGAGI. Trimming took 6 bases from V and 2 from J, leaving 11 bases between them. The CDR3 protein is CASRPGEGNQPQHF. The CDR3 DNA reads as TGTGCCAGCAGGCCAGGGGAAGGCAATCAGCCCCAGCATTTT.

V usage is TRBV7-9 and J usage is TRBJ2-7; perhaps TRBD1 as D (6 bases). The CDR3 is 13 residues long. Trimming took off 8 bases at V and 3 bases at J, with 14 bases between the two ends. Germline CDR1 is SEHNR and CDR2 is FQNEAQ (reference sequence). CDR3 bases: TGTGCCAGCGGTACAGGGCAGCTCTACGAGCAGTACTTC. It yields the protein CASGTGQLYEQYF.

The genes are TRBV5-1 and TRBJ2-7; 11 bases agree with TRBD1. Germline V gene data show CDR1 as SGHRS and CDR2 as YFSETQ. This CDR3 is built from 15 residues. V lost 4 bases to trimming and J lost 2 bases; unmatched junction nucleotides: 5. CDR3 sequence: CASSLGTGGTYEQYV. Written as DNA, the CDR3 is TGCGCCAGCAGCCTAGGGACAGGGGGTACCTACGAGCAGTACGTC.

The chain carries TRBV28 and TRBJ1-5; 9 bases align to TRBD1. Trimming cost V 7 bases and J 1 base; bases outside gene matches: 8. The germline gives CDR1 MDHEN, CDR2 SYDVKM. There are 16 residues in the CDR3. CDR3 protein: CASTLAGTGSNQPQHF. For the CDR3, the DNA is TGTGCCAGCACCCTCGCCGGGACAGGGAGCAATCAGCCCCAGCATTTT.

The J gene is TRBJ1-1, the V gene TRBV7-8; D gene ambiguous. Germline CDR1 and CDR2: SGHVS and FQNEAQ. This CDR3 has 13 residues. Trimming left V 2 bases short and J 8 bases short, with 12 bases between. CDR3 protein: CASSLQQIVEAFF. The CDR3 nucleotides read TGTGCCAGCAGCTTACAACAGATTGTCGAAGCTTTCTTT.

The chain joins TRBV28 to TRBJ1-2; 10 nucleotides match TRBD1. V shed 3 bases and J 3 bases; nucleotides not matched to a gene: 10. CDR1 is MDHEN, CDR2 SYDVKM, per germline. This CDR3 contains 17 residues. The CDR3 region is CASSFRWGQGWDYGYTF. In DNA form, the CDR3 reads TGTGCCAGCAGTTTTAGGTGGGGACAGGGGTGGGACTATGGCTACACCTTC.

CDR3 region: CASSMEGGNQPQHF. CDR3 DNA sequence: TGTGCCAGTAGTATGGAAGGGGGCAATCAGCCCCAGCATTTT. The genes are TRBV19 and TRBJ1-5; possibly TRBD1 for D (5 bases). This CDR3 contains 14 residues. Germline loops: CDR1 LNHDA, CDR2 SQIVND (reference sequence). Trimming removed 3 bases at V and 2 bases at J, with 8 bases between.

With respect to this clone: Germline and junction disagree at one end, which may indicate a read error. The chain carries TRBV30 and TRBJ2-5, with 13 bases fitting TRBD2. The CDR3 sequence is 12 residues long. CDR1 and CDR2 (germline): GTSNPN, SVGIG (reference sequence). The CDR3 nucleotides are TGTGCCTGGGCCGGGACTAGCGGGAATTGGCACTTC. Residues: CAWAGTSGNWHF.

The CDR3, as DNA: TGTGCCACCAGCAGAGAGGTGGGAGGGGGGAATGAAAAACTGTTTTTT. It yields the protein CATSREVGGGNEKLFF. The chain links TRBV15 to TRBJ1-4; weak D call: TRBD1 (6 bases). Germline lookup yields CDR1 LNHNV and CDR2 YYDKDF (reference sequence). Trimming cost V 0 bases and J 5 bases, with 13 bases left between them. The CDR3 loop spans 16 amino acids. The variable domain in full, completed from reference TRBV15 and TRBJ1-4, reads DAMVIQNPRYQVTQFGKPVTLSCSQTLNHNVMYWYQQKSSQAPKLLFHYYDKDFNNEADTPDNFQSRRPNTSFCFLDIRSPGLGDTAMYLCATSREVGGGNEKLFFGSGTQLSVL.

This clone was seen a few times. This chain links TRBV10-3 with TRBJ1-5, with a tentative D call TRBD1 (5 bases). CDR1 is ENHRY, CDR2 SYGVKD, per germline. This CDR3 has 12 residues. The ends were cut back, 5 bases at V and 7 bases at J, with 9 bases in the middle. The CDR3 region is CAISPGKQPQHF. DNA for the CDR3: TGTGCCATCAGTCCAGGGAAACAGCCCCAGCATTTT.